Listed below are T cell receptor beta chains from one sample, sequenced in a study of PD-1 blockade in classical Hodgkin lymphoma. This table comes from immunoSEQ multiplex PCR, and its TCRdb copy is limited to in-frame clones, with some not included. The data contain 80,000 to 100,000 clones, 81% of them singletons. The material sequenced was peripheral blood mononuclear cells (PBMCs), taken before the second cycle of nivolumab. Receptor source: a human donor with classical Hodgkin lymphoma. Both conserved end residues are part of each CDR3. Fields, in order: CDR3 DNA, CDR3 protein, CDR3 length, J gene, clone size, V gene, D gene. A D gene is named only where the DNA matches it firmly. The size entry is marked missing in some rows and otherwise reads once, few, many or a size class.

TGTGCCAGCGGGCAGAATATGAACACTGAAGCTTTCTTT,CASGQNMNTEAFF,13,TRBJ1-1,few,TRBV14,NA
TGTGCCAGCAGCCGCAGGCCTTCTGGCTACACCTTC,CASSRRPSGYTF,12,TRBJ1-2,NA,TRBV6-5,NA
TGCAGCGTTGAAGGAGGAGCGGGAGGCGATTCCTACGAGCAGTACTTC,CSVEGGAGGDSYEQYF,16,TRBJ2-7,NA,TRBV29-1,TRBD2
TGTGCCAGCAGTTATCGAACAGGGGCTCCAGGGACCCAGTACTTC,CASSYRTGAPGTQYF,15,TRBJ2-5,once,TRBV6-5,TRBD1
TGTGCCAGCAGCCGTAGCAGGGGGCTTCAGCCCCAGCATTTT,CASSRSRGLQPQHF,14,TRBJ1-5,NA,TRBV9,TRBD1
TGTGCCATCAGCGGGACAGGGGGCGAGACTGAAGCTTTCTTT,CAISGTGGETEAFF,14,TRBJ1-1,NA,TRBV10-3,TRBD1
TGTGCCAGCAGCTTAGCAGGGGGCTCCTACGAGCAGTACTTC,CASSLAGGSYEQYF,14,TRBJ2-7,few,TRBV7-9,NA
TGTGCCAGCAGCAAGGGAAGAGGGAGGGCCCTGGACAATGAGCAGTTCTTC,CASSKGRGRALDNEQFF,17,TRBJ2-1,NA,TRBV14,TRBD2
TGCGCCAGCAGCTTGGAAGGGCTGAGCCCGCAGTATTTT,CASSLEGLSPQYF,13,TRBJ2-3,NA,TRBV5-1,NA
TGCGCCAGCAGCCAAATACTAGCGGGAGGAACCGGGGAGCTGTTTTTT,CASSQILAGGTGELFF,16,TRBJ2-2,NA,TRBV4-3,TRBD2
TGTGCCAGCAGCTTAGGTTGGTTCCCCACCGGGGAGCTGTTTTTT,CASSLGWFPTGELFF,15,TRBJ2-2,NA,TRBV7-2,NA
TGTGCCAGCAGTTATTCCCCTGCCAGGGGGGACTATGGCTACACCTTC,CASSYSPARGDYGYTF,16,TRBJ1-2,NA,TRBV6-5,TRBD1
TGTGCCAGCAGCGTAAGGCAGGGGGGGACCCAGTACTTC,CASSVRQGGTQYF,13,TRBJ2-5,NA,TRBV9,NA
TGTGCCAGTAGTTCCTCAGGGACAGGGGGGGATGGCTACACCTTC,CASSSSGTGGDGYTF,15,TRBJ1-2,NA,TRBV19,TRBD1
TGTGCCAGTATCCTTACTGGGGGCAGGGGGAGCGGGGAGCTGTTTTTT,CASILTGGRGSGELFF,16,TRBJ2-2,NA,TRBV19,TRBD1
TGTGCCAGCAGCTTTGCCACAGATACGCAGTATTTT,CASSFATDTQYF,12,TRBJ2-3,once,TRBV5-8,NA
TGTGCCAGCTCCAGACTAGCGGGATCCCCCTACAATGAGCAGTTCTTC,CASSRLAGSPYNEQFF,16,TRBJ2-1,NA,TRBV7-2,TRBD2
TGTGCCAGCTTTCTAGACAGGTCAAACACCGGGGAGCTGTTTTTT,CASFLDRSNTGELFF,15,TRBJ2-2,NA,TRBV7-2,NA
TGTGCCAGTAGTCTAGCGGGAGGAACAGATACGCAGTATTTT,CASSLAGGTDTQYF,14,TRBJ2-3,NA,TRBV19,TRBD2
TGTGCCTGGAGTCCGGGCTCCGGGAGGGTCACTGAAGCTTTCTTT,CAWSPGSGRVTEAFF,15,TRBJ1-1,NA,TRBV30,NA
TGTGCCAGCACCCCGGTAGCGGGAGGTCGGGGGACCCAGTACTTC,CASTPVAGGRGTQYF,15,TRBJ2-5,NA,TRBV2,TRBD2
TGTGCCAGCAGTTCGGGCGCCTACGAGCAGTACTTC,CASSSGAYEQYF,12,TRBJ2-7,NA,TRBV28,NA
TGCGCCAGCAGCCCGGGACTAGCGGCGAAGGTAGACGAGCAGTACTTC,CASSPGLAAKVDEQYF,16,TRBJ2-7,NA,TRBV5-1,TRBD2
TGTGCCAGCTCTGGGGGAGGCGGGCAAGCTTTCTTT,CASSGGGGQAFF,12,TRBJ1-1,NA,TRBV18,NA
TGTGCCAGCAGCTTAGCCTTGGATGGAAATGAAAAACTGTTTTTT,CASSLALDGNEKLFF,15,TRBJ1-4,NA,TRBV7-9,NA
TGTGCCAGCAGCCAAGATGGGTTGGCGGATACGCAGTATTTT,CASSQDGLADTQYF,14,TRBJ2-3,once,TRBV4-2,NA
TGTGCCAGTAACGTCCAGGGAGTGGGGAAGAACACTGAAGCTTTCTTT,CASNVQGVGKNTEAFF,16,TRBJ1-1,few,TRBV19,NA
TGCGCCAGCACCATCGTCGGGGGAGTCCAAGAGACCCAGTACTTC,CASTIVGGVQETQYF,15,TRBJ2-5,NA,TRBV5-1,NA
TGTGCCAGTAGAGGGCCGGTATTAAACACCGGGGAGCTGTTTTTT,CASRGPVLNTGELFF,15,TRBJ2-2,NA,TRBV19,NA
TGTGCCAGCAGCAGAGGCCTGGGACAGGGCATCACAGATACGCAGTATTTT,CASSRGLGQGITDTQYF,17,TRBJ2-3,NA,TRBV5-4,TRBD1
TGTGCCAGCGGCCAGAGCCTCTATGGCTACACCTTC,CASGQSLYGYTF,12,TRBJ1-2,once,TRBV28,NA
TGCAGCGTTGAAGTCATCCAGGGGGCTGAAGCTTTCTTT,CSVEVIQGAEAFF,13,TRBJ1-1,medium-sized,TRBV29-1,TRBD1
TGCGCCAGCAGCCAAGATACCTCTTCCTCGGGGATCTCCTACGAGCAGTACTTC,CASSQDTSSSGISYEQYF,18,TRBJ2-7,NA,TRBV4-1,NA
TGCGCCAGCATAAGCACAGGCGGGGTGTATGAGACCCAGTACTTC,CASISTGGVYETQYF,15,TRBJ2-5,NA,TRBV5-1,NA
TGTGCCAGCAGCTTAGTTGTCCGACAGGGGGTGATGTACTTC,CASSLVVRQGVMYF,14,TRBJ2-7,NA,TRBV7-2,TRBD1
TGTGCCAGCAGCTTGTACCGACTGGGCCGAGCCTACGAGCAGTACTTC,CASSLYRLGRAYEQYF,16,TRBJ2-7,few,TRBV7-8,NA
TGTGCCAGCAGCCCAGACAGTAATCAGCCCCAGCATTTT,CASSPDSNQPQHF,13,TRBJ1-5,NA,TRBV2,NA
TGTGCCAGTATGGCAGGGGGGCACTACGAGCAGTACTTC,CASMAGGHYEQYF,13,TRBJ2-7,NA,TRBV19,NA
TGTGCCAGCAGAATAAGAGAGTATAGCAATCAGCCCCAGCATTTT,CASRIREYSNQPQHF,15,TRBJ1-5,many,TRBV6-5,NA
TGTGCCAGCAGCTTGGGTGGGCGCGGGACTGAAGCTTTCTTT,CASSLGGRGTEAFF,14,TRBJ1-1,few,TRBV5-8,NA
TGTGCCAGCACCCAAAGGTTAGAGACCTACGAGCAGTACTTC,CASTQRLETYEQYF,14,TRBJ2-7,NA,TRBV2,NA
TGTGCCAGCAGTCTACTAGCGGGAGTTGAGCAGTTCTTC,CASSLLAGVEQFF,13,TRBJ2-1,NA,TRBV11-3,TRBD2
TGTGCCAGTAGTATAGGAGGGACAGGGGCCACAGATACGCAGTATTTT,CASSIGGTGATDTQYF,16,TRBJ2-3,NA,TRBV19,TRBD1
TGTGCCACCAGCAGAGATCTTGGGACAGGGAACAATCAGCCCCAGCATTTT,CATSRDLGTGNNQPQHF,17,TRBJ1-5,NA,TRBV15,TRBD1
TGTGCCAGCAGTCCTAACCAGGGGGGGAACACTGAAGCTTTCTTT,CASSPNQGGNTEAFF,15,TRBJ1-1,few,TRBV28,TRBD1
TGTGCCAGCAGTCCTACCGGGACAGCATCCTTGTACTTC,CASSPTGTASLYF,13,TRBJ2-7,few,TRBV6-4,TRBD1
TGTGCCAGTAGTATCTCGAACGGGGAGCTGTTTTTT,CASSISNGELFF,12,TRBJ2-2,NA,TRBV19,NA
TGTGCCAGCAGTCTCCCAGGTACAGGGAACGAAAAACTGTTTTTT,CASSLPGTGNEKLFF,15,TRBJ1-4,NA,TRBV28,NA